These T cell receptor beta chains were read from a single sample in a study of T cell responses to AZD1222 COVID-19 vaccine. Sequencing used immunoSEQ multiplex PCR; TCRdb keeps in-frame clones, though not all of them. Counted here are about 95,000 clones, roughly nine tenths occurring once; the ten biggest clones make up roughly 4%. The specimen comprised peripheral blood, sampled on day 0 of AZD1222 vaccination. The receptor source for this set is an adult in good health. Each CDR3 is given with its conserved first and last residue. The D gene is left open where the match is weak. Clone size is given for some rows only: seen once, a few or many times, or a class if the clone is expanded.

v_call	d_call	j_call	clone_size	cdr3_nt	cdr3_aa
TRBV3-1/TRBV3-2	.	TRBJ2-4	.	TGTGCCAGCAGCTGTAAGCATCCTTTGCAAAGAAAAAACATTCAGTACTTC	CASSCKHPLQRKNIQYF
TRBV6-5	.	TRBJ1-2	once	TGTGCCAGCAGACGCGACAACTGGGACTATGGCTACACCTTC	CASRRDNWDYGYTF
TRBV19	.	TRBJ1-3	.	TGTGCCAGTAAACAGGGTGGTGTGACGGGAAACACCATATATTTT	CASKQGGVTGNTIYF
TRBV7-3	.	TRBJ1-1	.	TGTGCCAGCAGCTTAGAGGGGGTAACCTACACTGAAGCTTTCTTT	CASSLEGVTYTEAFF
TRBV5-1	.	TRBJ1-1	.	TGCGCCAGCAGCTTGGATATCACATGGGGAACTGAAGCTTTCTTT	CASSLDITWGTEAFF
TRBV6-5	.	TRBJ1-1	.	TGTGCCAGCAGTTTAGGGGTGAGGACTGAAGCTTTCTTT	CASSLGVRTEAFF
TRBV5-1	.	TRBJ2-2	.	TGCGCCAGCAGCCGACAGGAGGGGAACACCGGGGAGCTGTTTTTT	CASSRQEGNTGELFF
TRBV10-2	.	TRBJ2-7	.	TGCGCCAGCAGGGAGGGGACTCGCTCCTACGAGCAGTACTTC	CASREGTRSYEQYF
TRBV2	.	TRBJ2-1	.	TGTGCCAGCAGGGGGTATGAGCAGTTCTTC	CASRGYEQFF
TRBV13	TRBD1	TRBJ1-1	.	TGTGCCAGCAGCGTAGGGGGCCCCGCAGGGAACACTGAAGCTTTCTTT	CASSVGGPAGNTEAFF
TRBV4-1	.	TRBJ2-7	.	TGCGCCAGCAGCCAAGTCGTTGCCAGTCTGACCTACGAGCAGTACTTC	CASSQVVASLTYEQYF
TRBV5-1	.	TRBJ2-5	.	TGCGCCAGCAGCTTCGCCGGAGAGACCCAGTACTTC	CASSFAGETQYF
TRBV6-5	TRBD1	TRBJ2-2	.	TGTGCCAGCAGTCACAGGGGCGGGGAGCTGTTTTTT	CASSHRGGELFF
TRBV19	.	TRBJ1-4	.	TGTGCCAGTAGTACACCGATGGGGCTGACTAATGAAAAACTGTTTTTT	CASSTPMGLTNEKLFF
TRBV9	.	TRBJ2-1	.	TGTGCCAGCAGCGTAGTTTACAATGAGCAGTTCTTC	CASSVVYNEQFF
TRBV11-2	.	TRBJ2-1	.	TGTGCCAGCAGCTCCCGGGACTTACCCAATGAGCAGTTCTTC	CASSSRDLPNEQFF
TRBV2	TRBD1	TRBJ2-2	.	TGTGCCAACGACAGGGAAAACACCGGGGAGCTGTTTTTT	CANDRENTGELFF
TRBV7-9	.	TRBJ1-6	.	TGTGCCAGCAGTTCTATTGGGCAGGGTGGTTCACCCCTCCACTTT	CASSSIGQGGSPLHF
TRBV29-1	.	TRBJ1-2	.	TGCAGCGTTCGCACAGGTGGTAACTATGGCTACACCTTC	CSVRTGGNYGYTF
TRBV6-1	TRBD1	TRBJ1-3	many	TGTGCCAGCAGTGACGGGACAGGGGGAAACACCATATATTTT	CASSDGTGGNTIYF
TRBV11-2	TRBD2	TRBJ2-2	.	TGTGCCAGCAGCTTAGAACCCCGGGGGGGCCAAAGATTTATAGCCGGGGAGCTGTTTTTT	CASSLEPRGGQRFIAGELFF
TRBV6-5	.	TRBJ2-7	.	TGTGCCAGTAATTGGACCCACACCGGGTGGGAGCAGTACTTC	CASNWTHTGWEQYF
TRBV14	.	TRBJ2-5	.	TGTGCCAGCAGCCAATGGCAGGGAGAGACCCAGTACTTC	CASSQWQGETQYF
TRBV11-2	TRBD1	TRBJ1-1	few	TGTGCCAGCAGCCGCGGGACAGGGTTCGGCACTGAAGCTTTCTTT	CASSRGTGFGTEAFF
TRBV6-6	.	TRBJ1-5	.	TGTGCCAGCAGTCCTTATCAGCCCCAGCATTTT	CASSPYQPQHF
TRBV30	.	TRBJ1-1	.	TGTGCCTGGAGCCGGGGAGGGAACACTGAAGCTTTCTTT	CAWSRGGNTEAFF
TRBV18	.	TRBJ2-7	few	TGTGCCAGCTCACCTCCTAAGGGACCCACCTACGAGCAGTACTTC	CASSPPKGPTYEQYF
TRBV30	.	TRBJ1-5	few	TGTGCCTGGAGTGTTACAGGCGGAGGTCAGCCCCAGCATTTT	CAWSVTGGGQPQHF
TRBV9	.	TRBJ1-3	.	TGTGCCAGCAGCGGCTTAACAGGACAATATCCGAACACCATATATTTT	CASSGLTGQYPNTIYF
TRBV7-2	TRBD1	TRBJ1-2	.	TGTGCCAGCAGCTTTTTCCAGACAGGGCCGGGTGGCTACACCTTC	CASSFFQTGPGGYTF
TRBV2	.	TRBJ2-7	.	TGTGCCAGCAGTGAAGCGCCGCAGGGCTACGAGCAGTACTTC	CASSEAPQGYEQYF
TRBV27	TRBD1	TRBJ1-1	.	TGTGCCAGCAGTCTCAGGGGGCTTGGGAACACTGAAGCTTTCTTT	CASSLRGLGNTEAFF
TRBV4-3	.	TRBJ1-3	.	TGCGCCAGCAGCCAAGGATGGGGGGCTGGAAACACCATATATTTT	CASSQGWGAGNTIYF
TRBV6-5	.	TRBJ1-1	.	TGTGCCAGCAGCCCGGACAGATATGGGAACACTGAAGCTTTCTTT	CASSPDRYGNTEAFF
TRBV5-1	.	TRBJ2-7	.	TGCGCCAGCAGCCCAGAGGGGAGAAACTCCTACGAGCAGTACTTC	CASSPEGRNSYEQYF
TRBV5-6	.	TRBJ1-2	.	TGTGCCAGCAGTTATTGGGAGGGAGTGGATGGCTACACCTTC	CASSYWEGVDGYTF
TRBV15	TRBD2	TRBJ2-7	.	TGTGCCACCAGCGGCGCGGGGGGGAGGGAGCAGTACTTC	CATSGAGGREQYF
TRBV7-9	.	TRBJ1-1	.	TGTGCCAGCAGCCTCTACGGGGGAGATTCCACTGAAGCTTTCTTT	CASSLYGGDSTEAFF
TRBV4-3	.	TRBJ2-1	.	TGCGCCAGCAGCCAAGATCCGGCCTACAGGCTTGATGAGCAGTTCTTC	CASSQDPAYRLDEQFF
TRBV12-3/TRBV12-4	.	TRBJ2-5	.	TGTGCCAGCAGTAATAGGGAGACCCAGTACTTC	CASSNRETQYF
TRBV9	.	TRBJ1-2	.	TGTGCCAGCAGCGACCTTCTCAATGCTAACTATGGCTACACCTTC	CASSDLLNANYGYTF
TRBV15	TRBD2	TRBJ2-2	once	TGTGCCACCAGCAAGCTGCGGGGGGGCTCCTCTACCGGGGAGCTGTTTTTT	CATSKLRGGSSTGELFF
TRBV9	.	TRBJ1-2	once	TGTGCCAGCAGCGCCACGGAGTATGGCTACACCTTC	CASSATEYGYTF
TRBV6-5	TRBD1	TRBJ2-1	.	TGTGCCAGCCGGGACAGGGGCTACAATGAGCAGTTCTTC	CASRDRGYNEQFF
TRBV27	.	TRBJ1-5	.	TGTGCCAGCAGGTCGGTAGGCCGCTCAATTAAAAGCAATCAGCCCCAGCATTTT	CASRSVGRSIKSNQPQHF
TRBV5-8	.	TRBJ2-2	.	TGTGCCAGCACGTGGGCACCGAACACCGGGGAGCTGTTTTTT	CASTWAPNTGELFF
TRBV12-3/TRBV12-4	.	TRBJ2-5	few	TGTGCCAGCAGTTACCAAGAGACCCAGTACTTC	CASSYQETQYF
TRBV2	.	TRBJ1-1	.	TGTGCCAGCAGTGAATTCGTTGGGGTAGTGGCTTTCTTT	CASSEFVGVVAFF
TRBV4-2	TRBD1	TRBJ2-7	.	TGTGCCACCGGGACAGGCTACGAGCAGTACTTC	CATGTGYEQYF
TRBV2	.	TRBJ1-3	.	TGTGCCAGCAGTCTTACAGTGACTGGAAACACCATATATTTT	CASSLTVTGNTIYF
TRBV4-1	.	TRBJ1-1	.	TGCGCCAGCAGCCGAGGTAGGGGTACGAACACTGAAGCTTTCTTT	CASSRGRGTNTEAFF
TRBV13	TRBD2	TRBJ2-7	.	TGTGCCAGCAGCTATCGACTAGCGGGGGGGTACGAGCAGTACTTC	CASSYRLAGGYEQYF
TRBV6-5	.	TRBJ1-2	.	TGTGCCAGCAGTTACTCCGGGACACCTAACTATGGCTACACCTTC	CASSYSGTPNYGYTF
TRBV4-1	.	TRBJ1-3	.	TGCGCCAGCAGTCTAGACGGCAGAAACACCATATATTTT	CASSLDGRNTIYF